The rows below give T cell receptor beta chains drawn from one sample of a study of post-analysis software for immune sequencing data. TCRdb processed the PCR reads anew with MiXCR; each CDR3 protein has one entry. This sample has about 810,000 distinct CDR3 sequences, with approximately 53% found just once. Sequencing was done on a sample of blood. All receptors derive from a girl between 10 and 17 years old with multiple sclerosis. Each CDR3 is given with its conserved first and last residue. A D gene is named only where the DNA matches it firmly. For some rows the clone size is stated as once, few or many, or as a class when expanded; others skip it.

TRBJ1-5 | . | . | TRBV12-3/TRBV12-4 | TGTGCCAGCAGTAACAGAGGTCAGCCCCAGCATTTT | CASSNRGQPQHF
TRBJ1-1 | . | . | TRBV29-1 | TGCAGCGTGCTAGCGGGTAAGGGCACTGAAGCTTTCTTT | CSVLAGKGTEAFF
TRBJ1-2 | . | . | TRBV12-5 | TGTGCTAGTGTAAGGGAGACCACTCGGGGCTACACCTTC | CASVRETTRGYTF
TRBJ2-4 | TRBD2 | . | TRBV7-9 | TGTGCCAGCAGCTCGGGGGGACTAGCGGGATCCAAAAACATTCAGTACTTC | CASSSGGLAGSKNIQYF
TRBJ1-1 | . | . | TRBV20-1 | TGCAGTGCTAGACTAGGACGGAACACTGAAGCTTTCTTT | CSARLGRNTEAFF
TRBJ1-5 | TRBD1 | few | TRBV5-5 | TGTGCCAGCAGCCGTCATAGGGACAGGGACCTCAATCAGCCCCAGCATTTT | CASSRHRDRDLNQPQHF
TRBJ2-5 | TRBD2 | few | TRBV20-1 | TGCAGTGCTAGACCTCTAGCGGGGATCCAAGAGACCCAGTACTTC | CSARPLAGIQETQYF
TRBJ1-4 | . | . | TRBV29-1 | TGCAGCGTTGCCATACAGGGAACAACTAATGAAAAACTGTTTTTT | CSVAIQGTTNEKLFF
TRBJ1-2 | . | . | TRBV6-5 | TGTGCCAGCAGTTCGACAGGACCTAACTATGGCTGCACCTTC | CASSSTGPNYGCTF
TRBJ1-2 | . | . | TRBV20-1 | TGCAGTTTTTGGACCGGCGGTAACTATGGCTACACCTTC | CSFWTGGNYGYTF
TRBJ2-1 | TRBD2 | . | TRBV25-1 | TGTGCCAGCAGTGAAAAGGGCGGGAGCGTAGAGCAGTTCTTC | CASSEKGGSVEQFF
TRBJ2-1 | . | few | TRBV29-1 | TGCAGCGTTGAAAGGTGGGGCTGGGACTCCTACAATGAGCAGTTCTTC | CSVERWGWDSYNEQFF
TRBJ2-7 | . | . | TRBV29-1 | TGCAGCGTGACTCAAGGGACTGCCTACGAGCAGTACTTC | CSVTQGTAYEQYF
TRBJ1-2 | . | . | TRBV7-2 | TGTGCCAGCAGCTTAGGGGCGCCAGCTAACTATGGCTACACCTTC | CASSLGAPANYGYTF
TRBJ2-7 | TRBD1 | few | TRBV7-2 | TGTGCCAGCAGCCGAGTGGGCAGGGGGATAACCTACGAGCAGTACTTC | CASSRVGRGITYEQYF
TRBJ2-5 | TRBD2 | . | TRBV6-1 | TGTGCCAGCACCTCCGGGCTAGCGGGAGAAGAGACCCAGTACTTC | CASTSGLAGEETQYF
TRBJ2-1 | . | . | TRBV7-9 | TGTGCCAGCAGCCCAAGGGCGGGGAATAACAATGAGCAGTTCTTC | CASSPRAGNNNEQFF
TRBJ2-1 | TRBD2 | few | TRBV7-6 | TGTGCCAGCAGCTTAGTTTCAGCGGGGTGGGATGAGCAGTTCTTC | CASSLVSAGWDEQFF
TRBJ2-1 | . | few | TRBV10-3 | TGTGCCATCAGTGGAGACAGTGCCTACAATGAGCAGTTCTTC | CAISGDSAYNEQFF
TRBJ2-3 | . | . | TRBV12-3/TRBV12-4 | TGTGCCAACAGGGCCTCTGGGCGGAGCTGGACAGATACGCAGTATTTT | CANRASGRSWTDTQYF
TRBJ1-2 | . | . | TRBV7-8 | TGTGCCAGCAGCAGGTTTTTAGCTAACTATGGCTACACCTTC | CASSRFLANYGYTF
TRBJ2-7 | TRBD2 | . | TRBV29-1 | TGCAGCGTTGGGACTAGCGGGAGCCGGGAGCAGTACTTC | CSVGTSGSREQYF
TRBJ2-5 | . | . | TRBV5-6 | TGTGCCAGCAGCTATGACAGTAAGACCCAGTACTTC | CASSYDSKTQYF
TRBJ2-3 | TRBD2 | few | TRBV12-3/TRBV12-4 | TGTGCCAGCAGTCGCTCGACTAGCTCAGATACGCAGTATTTT | CASSRSTSSDTQYF
TRBJ2-5 | TRBD2 | . | TRBV7-9 | TGTGCCAGCAGCTTAGACGGACTAGCGGTCCAAGAGACCCAGTACTTC | CASSLDGLAVQETQYF
TRBJ2-7 | . | . | TRBV10-3 | TGTGCCATCAGTGAGTTCGGCGGGGCAATAGTACGCGAGCAGTACTTC | CAISEFGGAIVREQYF
TRBJ2-2 | TRBD2 | . | TRBV27 | TGTGCCAGCAAGCCCACCCGGGGGGGGCCCGACAGGGAGCTGTTTTTT | CASKPTRGGPDRELFF
TRBJ2-7 | TRBD1 | . | TRBV6-6 | TGTGCCAGCAGTGGACAGGGCCACGAGCAGTACTTC | CASSGQGHEQYF
TRBJ2-2 | . | . | TRBV7-2 | TGTGCCATCCTCGAGACCGGGGAGCTGTTTTTT | CAILETGELFF
TRBJ2-3 | . | . | TRBV7-2 | TGTGCCAGCAGCTTAGGGTTCAGGGATACGCAGTATTTT | CASSLGFRDTQYF
TRBJ2-7 | TRBD2 | . | TRBV7-8 | TGTGCCAGCAGCTGGACTAGCGGGACCCCCTACGAGCAGTACTTC | CASSWTSGTPYEQYF
TRBJ2-3 | . | . | TRBV20-1 | TGCAGTGCTGTAGGGGGAGTTGGTGATACGCAGTATTTT | CSAVGGVGDTQYF
TRBJ1-1 | . | once | TRBV6-5 | TGTGCCAGCAGTGCAGGGCGCCATGGGGCTTTCTTT | CASSAGRHGAFF
TRBJ2-7 | . | . | TRBV27 | TGTGCCAGCAGGCCGGGCCCATCCTACAATGAGCAGTACTTC | CASRPGPSYNEQYF
TRBJ1-2 | TRBD1 | . | TRBV10-3 | TGTGCCATCAGTGAATCCGACAGGGGTGGCGATGGCTACACCTTC | CAISESDRGGDGYTF
TRBJ1-2 | . | . | TRBV5-6 | TGTGCCAGCAGCTTGGGGGGCCTCGAGAACTATGGCTACACCTTC | CASSLGGLENYGYTF
TRBJ1-5 | . | . | TRBV12-3/TRBV12-4 | TGTGCCAGCAGTTTATGGCAGGGCCAGCCCCAGCATTTT | CASSLWQGQPQHF
TRBJ2-3 | TRBD2 | few | TRBV14 | TGTGCCAGCAGCCAAGATCGGACGGAGCGGGGGGTTCTATATACGCAGTATTTT | CASSQDRTERGVLYTQYF
TRBJ2-3 | TRBD2 | . | TRBV6-5 | TGTGCCAGCAGTTACTCGATTACAGCGGGAGGGCCTTCGGAGCAGTATTTT | CASSYSITAGGPSEQYF
TRBJ2-7 | . | . | TRBV29-1 | TGCAGCGTTGACTCCGGAGGACGTGAGCAGTACTTC | CSVDSGGREQYF
TRBJ2-7 | . | . | TRBV20-1 | TGCAGTGCTAGTACTGGAGGACGGGGCGAGCAGTACTTC | CSASTGGRGEQYF
TRBJ1-6 | . | once | TRBV15 | TGTGCCACCAGCAGAGATCAGATTAGCTCCTATAATTCACCCCTCCACTTT | CATSRDQISSYNSPLHF
TRBJ2-7 | . | . | TRBV15 | TGTGCCACCAGCAGAGAACCTAGCCTGAGCTCCTACGAGCAGTACTTC | CATSREPSLSSYEQYF
TRBJ2-7 | TRBD2 | . | TRBV12-3/TRBV12-4 | TGTGCCAGCAGTCCTAGCGGGAGGCTCTCCGAGCAGTACTTC | CASSPSGRLSEQYF
TRBJ2-1 | TRBD2 | . | TRBV7-9 | TGTGCCAGCAGCTTAGCAGCTAGCGGTGAAAAGTTCTTC | CASSLAASGEKFF
TRBJ2-5 | . | . | TRBV6-5 | TGTGCCAGCAGTTACTCGATAGGTCGGACTATGAAAGAGACCCAGTACTTC | CASSYSIGRTMKETQYF
TRBJ1-2 | TRBD1 | few | TRBV2 | TGTGCCAGCAGTGAAGCGCGGTTCTGGGGGGACAGGGGATATGGCTACACCTTC | CASSEARFWGDRGYGYTF
TRBJ2-7 | . | . | TRBV7-3 | TGTGCCAGCAGCTTAACAGGCGGTCTTAACGAGCAGTACTTC | CASSLTGGLNEQYF
TRBJ2-7 | TRBD2 | few | TRBV7-8 | TGTGCCAGTAGCTTAGCGGGACTAGCGGGGTCTTACGAGCAGTACTTC | CASSLAGLAGSYEQYF
TRBJ2-1 | . | few | TRBV29-1 | TGCAGCGCCACCGGTCGGTTCACCTACAATGAGCAGTTCTTC | CSATGRFTYNEQFF
TRBJ2-1 | . | once | TRBV5-1 | TGCGCCAGCAGCTTCCCCCGGGATTCCTACAATGAGCAGTTCTTC | CASSFPRDSYNEQFF
TRBJ1-2 | . | few | TRBV28 | TGTGCCAGCAGTAAGCCCCAGGGGAGCTACACCTTC | CASSKPQGSYTF
TRBJ2-3 | . | once | TRBV5-1 | TGCGCCAGCAGCTTGGTCGGGACACCAAACCCCACAGATACGCAGTATTTT | CASSLVGTPNPTDTQYF
TRBJ1-6 | . | few | TRBV7-9 | TGTGCCAGCAGCTTAGGGTTTTCACCCCTCCACTTT | CASSLGFSPLHF